Listed below are T cell receptor beta chains from one sample, sequenced in a study of T-cell memory formation after mild COVID-19. Each CDR3 protein gets one entry after TCRdb re-called the 5' RACE reads with MiXCR. The sample holds roughly 600,000 distinct CDR3 sequences, approximately 19% seen once. The source material was PBMCs or a T cell subset sorted from them (not recorded which). The origin of the receptors is an adult woman who had mild COVID-19 (a few samples of this study predate the infection). Cell type and time point are not known. The CDR3 runs from the conserved cysteine through the conserved F or W. Each record gives: clone size, D gene, V gene, J gene, CDR3 length, CDR3 DNA, CDR3 protein. D genes are given only for firm matches. Size is stated for part of the rows, as once, few or many counts, or as a class when the clone is expanded.

clone size: few; D gene: TRBD1; V gene: TRBV6-5; J gene: TRBJ1-3; CDR3 length: 16; CDR3 DNA: TGTGCCAGCAGTCGATGGACAGGGAGACCTGGAAACACCATATATTTT; CDR3 protein: CASSRWTGRPGNTIYF
clone size: few; D gene: NA; V gene: TRBV7-9; J gene: TRBJ2-2; CDR3 length: 18; CDR3 DNA: TGTGCCAGCAGACCCCCGGAGGGGGCGGGGGGCCGGACCGGGGAGCTGTTTTTT; CDR3 protein: CASRPPEGAGGRTGELFF
clone size: NA; D gene: TRBD1; V gene: TRBV7-9; J gene: TRBJ1-2; CDR3 length: 16; CDR3 DNA: TGTGCCAGCAGCCCCCGGGACAGGGGGCTCCAGTATGGCTACACCTTC; CDR3 protein: CASSPRDRGLQYGYTF
clone size: few; D gene: TRBD2; V gene: TRBV3-1; J gene: TRBJ2-7; CDR3 length: 17; CDR3 DNA: TGTGCCAGCAGCCAAGACGGACTAGCGGGAGTGTACCACGAGCAGTACTTC; CDR3 protein: CASSQDGLAGVYHEQYF
clone size: few; D gene: NA; V gene: TRBV6-5; J gene: TRBJ2-7; CDR3 length: 15; CDR3 DNA: TGTGCCAGCAGTTACTCGGTAGGCAGCTCCTACGAGCAGTACTTC; CDR3 protein: CASSYSVGSSYEQYF
clone size: NA; D gene: TRBD2; V gene: TRBV20-1; J gene: TRBJ2-3; CDR3 length: 15; CDR3 DNA: TGCAGTGCTCCCCGTCGTAGCGGGGAAGGTCGTACGCAGTATTTT; CDR3 protein: CSAPRRSGEGRTQYF
clone size: NA; D gene: NA; V gene: TRBV10-3; J gene: TRBJ2-7; CDR3 length: 14; CDR3 DNA: TGTGCCATCAGTGAGCTGGCCGATACCTACGAGCAGTACTTC; CDR3 protein: CAISELADTYEQYF
clone size: NA; D gene: NA; V gene: TRBV5-5; J gene: TRBJ2-2; CDR3 length: 13; CDR3 DNA: TGTGCCAGCAGCCCTAGTGGTATCGGGGAGCTGTTTTTT; CDR3 protein: CASSPSGIGELFF
clone size: many; D gene: NA; V gene: TRBV4-3; J gene: TRBJ2-3; CDR3 length: 15; CDR3 DNA: TGCGCCAGCAGTACCAGGACGGGGAGCACAGATACGCAGTATTTT; CDR3 protein: CASSTRTGSTDTQYF
clone size: NA; D gene: NA; V gene: TRBV30; J gene: TRBJ2-7; CDR3 length: 13; CDR3 DNA: TGTGCCTGGAACGAGGAGAGGGACTACGAGCAGTACTTC; CDR3 protein: CAWNEERDYEQYF
clone size: few; D gene: TRBD1; V gene: TRBV6-6; J gene: TRBJ1-1; CDR3 length: 18; CDR3 DNA: TGTGCCAGCAGTTACGGCAGGACAGGCCTCCTCCTTAACACTGAAGCTTTCTTT; CDR3 protein: CASSYGRTGLLLNTEAFF
clone size: few; D gene: NA; V gene: TRBV12-3/TRBV12-4; J gene: TRBJ1-5; CDR3 length: 13; CDR3 DNA: TGTGCCACTACGGGGGGGGGCAATCAGCCCCAGCATTTT; CDR3 protein: CATTGGGNQPQHF
clone size: many; D gene: TRBD2; V gene: TRBV4-2; J gene: TRBJ2-2; CDR3 length: 17; CDR3 DNA: TGTGCCAGCAGCCCTGCTACTAGCGGGAGAGGTGGCGGGGAGCTGTTTTTT; CDR3 protein: CASSPATSGRGGGELFF
clone size: few; D gene: NA; V gene: TRBV5-6; J gene: TRBJ2-7; CDR3 length: 15; CDR3 DNA: TGTGCCAGCAGCTTAGGGGGGGGCCCTACCTACGAGCAGTACTTC; CDR3 protein: CASSLGGGPTYEQYF
clone size: NA; D gene: TRBD1; V gene: TRBV4-2; J gene: TRBJ2-7; CDR3 length: 15; CDR3 DNA: TGTGCCAGCAGCCAAATCCCCGGACAGGGCTACGAGCAGTACTTC; CDR3 protein: CASSQIPGQGYEQYF
clone size: few; D gene: TRBD2; V gene: TRBV4-1; J gene: TRBJ2-3; CDR3 length: 17; CDR3 DNA: TGCGCCAGCAGCCAAGATCAAGGTAGCGGGGGGGCGGATACGCAGTATTTT; CDR3 protein: CASSQDQGSGGADTQYF
clone size: few; D gene: TRBD1; V gene: TRBV12-3/TRBV12-4; J gene: TRBJ2-7; CDR3 length: 13; CDR3 DNA: TGTGCCAGCAGTTTTTACAGGGGCTACGAGCAGTACTTC; CDR3 protein: CASSFYRGYEQYF
clone size: NA; D gene: NA; V gene: TRBV7-3; J gene: TRBJ1-6; CDR3 length: 14; CDR3 DNA: TGTGCCAGCAGCTCCAGCTCCTATAATTCACCCCTCCACTTT; CDR3 protein: CASSSSSYNSPLHF
clone size: few; D gene: TRBD2; V gene: TRBV5-1; J gene: TRBJ2-5; CDR3 length: 15; CDR3 DNA: TGCGCCAGCAGCTGGGGACTAGCGGGGGAAGAGACCCAGTACTTC; CDR3 protein: CASSWGLAGEETQYF
clone size: NA; D gene: TRBD2; V gene: TRBV20-1; J gene: TRBJ2-3; CDR3 length: 18; CDR3 DNA: TGCAGTGCTAGAGCCACCCCCGGGACTAGCGGACGCACAGATACGCAGTATTTT; CDR3 protein: CSARATPGTSGRTDTQYF
clone size: NA; D gene: TRBD1; V gene: TRBV12-3/TRBV12-4; J gene: TRBJ1-5; CDR3 length: 15; CDR3 DNA: TGTGCCAGCAGTCCCCCGGGACAGCGGGCTCAGCCCCAGCATTTT; CDR3 protein: CASSPPGQRAQPQHF
clone size: many; D gene: NA; V gene: TRBV4-1; J gene: TRBJ2-1; CDR3 length: 13; CDR3 DNA: TGCGCCAGCAGCCAAGCTCCCACACATGAGCAGTTCTTC; CDR3 protein: CASSQAPTHEQFF
clone size: NA; D gene: NA; V gene: TRBV6-1; J gene: TRBJ1-2; CDR3 length: 12; CDR3 DNA: TGTGCCAGCAGGGCAGGGGCGACCGGCTACACCTTC; CDR3 protein: CASRAGATGYTF
clone size: many; D gene: NA; V gene: TRBV5-1; J gene: TRBJ1-1; CDR3 length: 13; CDR3 DNA: TGCGCCAGCAGTACAGGGTCGAACACTGAAGCTTTCTTT; CDR3 protein: CASSTGSNTEAFF
clone size: NA; D gene: NA; V gene: TRBV7-8; J gene: TRBJ2-5; CDR3 length: 15; CDR3 DNA: TGTGCCAGTAAACCGAACCTAGCTTACCAAGAGACCCAGTACTTC; CDR3 protein: CASKPNLAYQETQYF
clone size: few; D gene: TRBD2; V gene: TRBV13; J gene: TRBJ2-2; CDR3 length: 15; CDR3 DNA: TGTGCCAGCAGCGCGGCGGGAGCGGGCACCGGGGAGCTGTTTTTT; CDR3 protein: CASSAAGAGTGELFF
clone size: few; D gene: NA; V gene: TRBV6-5; J gene: TRBJ1-1; CDR3 length: 13; CDR3 DNA: TGTGCCAGCAGCCGCGAGGGGGACGCCAAAGCTTTCTTT; CDR3 protein: CASSREGDAKAFF
clone size: few; D gene: NA; V gene: TRBV5-1; J gene: TRBJ2-2; CDR3 length: 13; CDR3 DNA: TGCGCCAGCAGCCCCATGGCCACCGGGGAGCTGTTTTTT; CDR3 protein: CASSPMATGELFF
clone size: NA; D gene: TRBD1; V gene: TRBV6-6; J gene: TRBJ1-6; CDR3 length: 13; CDR3 DNA: TGTGCCGGACAGGACAGGGCGAATTCACCCCTCCACTTT; CDR3 protein: CAGQDRANSPLHF
clone size: few; D gene: NA; V gene: TRBV24-1; J gene: TRBJ2-1; CDR3 length: 14; CDR3 DNA: TGTGCCACCAGTGATTCTTGGGGAAGTAATGAGCAGTTCTTC; CDR3 protein: CATSDSWGSNEQFF
clone size: NA; D gene: TRBD2; V gene: TRBV9; J gene: TRBJ2-1; CDR3 length: 17; CDR3 DNA: TGTGCCAGCAGTCTGACTAGCGGGAGGGCCCTCGGGAATGAGCAGTTCTTC; CDR3 protein: CASSLTSGRALGNEQFF
clone size: NA; D gene: TRBD2; V gene: TRBV7-3; J gene: TRBJ2-3; CDR3 length: 16; CDR3 DNA: TGTGCCAGCAGCTTAAGTAGCGGGGTTGACACAGATACGCAGTATTTT; CDR3 protein: CASSLSSGVDTDTQYF
clone size: few; D gene: NA; V gene: TRBV12-3/TRBV12-4; J gene: TRBJ2-3; CDR3 length: 14; CDR3 DNA: TGTGCCAGCGGCCCACCGGGGGGCACAGATACGCAGTATTTT; CDR3 protein: CASGPPGGTDTQYF
clone size: few; D gene: NA; V gene: TRBV6-5; J gene: TRBJ1-1; CDR3 length: 13; CDR3 DNA: TGTGCCAGCAGTTTTGCCCGGAACACTGAAGCTTTCTTT; CDR3 protein: CASSFARNTEAFF
clone size: NA; D gene: NA; V gene: TRBV11-3; J gene: TRBJ1-6; CDR3 length: 13; CDR3 DNA: TGTGCCAGCAGCCACAGGACCAATTCACCCCTCCACTTT; CDR3 protein: CASSHRTNSPLHF
clone size: few; D gene: NA; V gene: TRBV15; J gene: TRBJ2-7; CDR3 length: 16; CDR3 DNA: TGTGCCACCAGTCCCGGAACCTGGAAGAGCTCCTACGAGCAGTACTTC; CDR3 protein: CATSPGTWKSSYEQYF